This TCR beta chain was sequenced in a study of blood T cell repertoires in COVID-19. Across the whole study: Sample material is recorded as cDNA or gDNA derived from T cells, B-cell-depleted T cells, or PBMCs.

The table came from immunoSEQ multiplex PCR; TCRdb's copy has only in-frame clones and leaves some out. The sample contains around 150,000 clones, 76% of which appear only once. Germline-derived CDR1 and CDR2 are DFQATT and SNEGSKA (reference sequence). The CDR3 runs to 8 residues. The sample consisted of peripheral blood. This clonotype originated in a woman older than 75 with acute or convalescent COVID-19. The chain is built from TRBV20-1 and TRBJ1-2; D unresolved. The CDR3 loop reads CRGGGYTF. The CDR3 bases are TGCAGGGGAGGTGGCTACACCTTC.